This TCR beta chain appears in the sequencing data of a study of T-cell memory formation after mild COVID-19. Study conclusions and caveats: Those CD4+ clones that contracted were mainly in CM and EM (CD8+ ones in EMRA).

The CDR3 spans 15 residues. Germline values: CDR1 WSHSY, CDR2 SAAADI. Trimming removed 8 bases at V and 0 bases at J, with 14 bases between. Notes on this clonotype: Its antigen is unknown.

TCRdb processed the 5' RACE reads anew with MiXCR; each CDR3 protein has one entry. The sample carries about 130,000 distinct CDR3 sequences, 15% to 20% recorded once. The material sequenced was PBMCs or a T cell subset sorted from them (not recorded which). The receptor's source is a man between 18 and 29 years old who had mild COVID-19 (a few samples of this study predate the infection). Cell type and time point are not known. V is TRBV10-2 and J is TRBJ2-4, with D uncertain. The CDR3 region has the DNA TGCGCCAGCGCCCGACTGCTCCTAGCCAAAAACATTCAGTACTTC. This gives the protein CASARLLLAKNIQYF.